This entry describes one T cell receptor (beta chain). These data come from a study of T cell changes during pregnancy in multiple sclerosis. Assay used: immunoSEQ multiplex PCR; TCRdb lists only in-frame clones, some missing. The sample lists more than 35,000 clones, almost 95% seen once, with 0.4% to 0.45% in the top ten. Germline values: CDR1 KGHSH, CDR2 LQKENI. The CDR3 loop spans 13 amino acids. V was trimmed by 0 bases and J by 6 bases, leaving 8 bases between them. This clonotype was obtained from a female donor in good health, enrolled as a control in a pregnancy study. Sequenced here: CD4+ T cells from peripheral blood mononuclear cells, sampled in the third trimester of pregnancy. The V and J genes are TRBV18 and TRBJ1-2; D is possibly TRBD1 (5 bases). The CDR3 nucleotides read TGTGCCAGCTCACCACCAGGGGCTCATGGCTACACCTTC. Translated: CASSPPGAHGYTF.